The 31 T cell receptor beta chains in this list originate from one sample, sequenced in a study of cytomegalovirus exposure and HLA in healthy donors. PCR primers comprised 60 Vbeta and 13 Jbeta primers. Method: immunoSEQ multiplex PCR; TCRdb's copy keeps in-frame clones and lacks some. The sample holds 110,000 to 150,000 clones; 72% are singletons and the top ten take 2% to 2.5%. Sequencing was performed on PBMCs. The origin of the receptors is a man aged 40-55 years in good health and CMV-seronegative.

The chain employs TRBV4-2 and TRBJ2-1; TRBD1 might be the D (7 bases). Trimming took 4 bases from V and 6 from J, leaving 10 bases between them. This CDR3 is built from 13 residues. Germline loops: CDR1 LGHNA, CDR2 YNFKEQ. The CDR3 spells CASSPQGGNEQFF. CDR3 coding DNA: TGTGCCAGCAGCCCCCAGGGGGGCAATGAGCAGTTCTTC.

V gene TRBV19 combines with J gene TRBJ1-1, with D possibly being TRBD1 (5 bases). Trimming left V 6 bases short and J 4 bases short, with 9 bases between. Per germline, CDR1 LNHDA and CDR2 SQIVND (reference sequence). The CDR3 spans 12 residues. CDR3 protein: CASRSGGTEAFF. CDR3 nucleotides: TGTGCCAGTAGGTCGGGGGGCACTGAAGCTTTCTTT.

V and J are TRBV28 and TRBJ1-5; 8 bases are a match to TRBD1. Germline values: CDR1 MDHEN, CDR2 SYDVKM. CDR3 length equals 20 residues. The V and J ends lost 0 bases and 5 bases, in that order; junction bases with no gene match: 18. This chain's CDR3 is CASSLCSLLSQGVFDQPQHF. The DNA of the CDR3 is TGTGCCAGCAGTTTATGCTCCTTATTATCACAGGGGGTTTTTGATCAGCCCCAGCATTTT.

J is TRBJ1-5 and V is TRBV15; 10 nucleotides line up with TRBD1. CDR1 is LNHNV, CDR2 YYDKDF, per germline (reference sequence). The CDR3 covers 15 residues. The V gene end was trimmed by 1 base and the J gene end by 7 bases; junction bases not matched to a gene: 4. The CDR3 DNA reads TGTGCCACCAGCAGAGGGACAGGGGGTCAACAGCCCCAGCATTTT. The encoded protein is CATSRGTGGQQPQHF.

This clone was counted between two and nine times. V and J are TRBV7-8 and TRBJ2-3; D is unclear. V lost 6 bases to trimming and J lost 6 bases, with 10 bases between them. The germline gives CDR1 SGHVS, CDR2 FQNEAQ. CDR3 size: 12 residues. The DNA of the CDR3 is TGTGCCAGCAGTGGTGAGGAGGATACGCAGTATTTT. It codes for CASSGEEDTQYF.

The chain links TRBV19 to TRBJ2-5; 8 nucleotides agree with TRBD1. Matching the DNA end better, TRBJ2-7 makes the J call doubtful. The CDR3 has 14 amino acids. The germline V gene encodes CDR1 LNHDA and CDR2 SQIVND (reference sequence). The CDR3 coding sequence is TGTGCCAGTAGTCCCCGGACAGGGTTCTACGAGCAGTACTTC. Its translation is CASSPRTGFYEQYF.

The chain links TRBV9 to TRBJ2-6, with D possibly matching TRBD1 (5 bases). Germline V CDR1 and CDR2: SGDLS, YYNGEE. V dropped 3 bases and J dropped 2 bases, with 15 bases sitting between them. The length of the CDR3 is 17 residues. This chain's CDR3 is CASSAQGAGTGANVLTF. The CDR3, as DNA: TGTGCCAGCAGCGCCCAAGGGGCAGGAACTGGGGCCAACGTCCTGACTTTC.

The genes are TRBV28 and TRBJ2-7; 8 positions agree with TRBD1. Germline lookup yields CDR1 MDHEN and CDR2 SYDVKM. This CDR3 contains 13 residues. The V and J ends lost 6 bases and 2 bases, in that order; junction bases with no gene match: 3. CDR3 loop: CASRTGAPYEQYF. Here the CDR3 DNA reads TGTGCCAGCAGGACAGGGGCCCCCTACGAGCAGTACTTC.

V is TRBV6-5 and J is TRBJ1-4; D may be TRBD1 (5 bases). In germline, CDR1 is MNHEY, CDR2 SVGAGI. CDR3 length equals 15 residues. V shed 3 bases and J shed 2 bases, with 10 bases lying between them. CDR3 nucleotide sequence: TGTGCCAGCAGTTATGGGGCCCCGACTAATGAAAAACTGTTTTTT. This encodes CASSYGAPTNEKLFF.

V and J are TRBV9 and TRBJ2-6, with D perhaps matching TRBD1 (5 bases). The CDR3 has 15 residues. Germline V gene lookup returns CDR1 SGDLS and CDR2 YYNGEE. Trimming removed 6 bases from V and 3 bases from J, with 13 bases in between. DNA for the CDR3: TGTGCCAGCACCAGGGAAGTGTATGGGGCCAACGTCCTGACTTTC. Translating it yields CASTREVYGANVLTF. Variable domain in full (rest from reference TRBV9 and TRBJ2-6): DSGVTQTPKHLITATGQRVTLRCSPRSGDLSVYWYQQSLDQGLQFLIQYYNGEERAKGNILERFSAQQFPDLHSELNLSSLELGDSALYFCASTREVYGANVLTFGAGSRLTVL.

The genes are TRBV7-9 and TRBJ2-7; 9 bases are shared with TRBD1. V lost 5 bases and J lost 3; bases outside the gene matches: 8. Germline V gene lookup returns CDR1 SEHNR and CDR2 FQNEAQ (reference sequence). CDR3 size: 15 residues. The CDR3 reads CASSPGTGRDYEQYF. In DNA form, the CDR3 reads TGTGCCAGCAGCCCCGGGACAGGGAGGGACTACGAGCAGTACTTC.

This clone was seen a handful of times. This chain uses TRBV28 with TRBJ1-4, with a weak D call TRBD1 (6 bases). This CDR3 is built from 13 residues. Germline V gives CDR1 MDHEN, CDR2 SYDVKM. The V end was cut by 8 bases, the J end by 6 bases, with 13 bases between. The CDR3 nucleotides are TGTGCCAGCGGGCGACAGGACTATGAAAAACTGTTTTTT. Its protein product is CASGRQDYEKLFF.

The chain links TRBV7-9 to TRBJ2-1; D call uncertain. This CDR3 is 14 amino acids long. Trimming cost V 3 bases and J 0 bases, with 6 bases left between them. The germline V gene has CDR1 SEHNR and CDR2 FQNEAQ (reference sequence). Here the CDR3 reads CASSFVASYNEQFF. The CDR3 DNA follows: TGTGCCAGCAGCTTCGTGGCCTCCTACAATGAGCAGTTCTTC. The full variable domain, its missing parts supplied by reference TRBV7-9 and TRBJ2-1, is DTGVSQNPRHKITKRGQNVTFRCDPISEHNRLYWYRQTLGQGPEFLTYFQNEAQLEKSRLLSDRFSAERPKGSFSTLEIQRTEQGDSAMYLCASSFVASYNEQFFGPGTRLTVL.

V gene TRBV25-1 combines with J gene TRBJ1-2; 9 nucleotides align to TRBD1. CDR3 size: 15 residues. V was pared by 3 bases and J by 2 bases, with 4 bases of the junction left unmatched. In germline, CDR1 is MGHDK, CDR2 SYGVNS. The chain's CDR3 is CASSDLGTGNYGYTF. Written as DNA, the CDR3 is TGTGCCAGCAGTGATCTCGGGACAGGGAACTATGGCTACACCTTC.

Written as DNA, the CDR3 is TGTGCCAGCAGTGGGCCACGGGACAGCCAAGAGACCCAGTACTTC. This gives the protein CASSGPRDSQETQYF. The rearrangement joins TRBV28 to TRBJ2-5; 7 nucleotides align to TRBD1. There are 15 residues in the CDR3. Germline V gene lookup returns CDR1 MDHEN and CDR2 SYDVKM. The V and J ends lost 5 bases and 1 base, in that order; junction bases with no gene match: 7. The full variable domain, in which reference TRBV28 and TRBJ2-5 provide the parts outside the CDR3, is DVKVTQSSRYLVKRTGEKVFLECVQDMDHENMFWYRQDPGLGLRLIYFSYDVKMKEKGDIPEGYSVSREKKERFSLILESASTNQTSMYLCASSGPRDSQETQYFGPGTRLLVL.

This chain connects TRBV27 to TRBJ2-1, with 7 positions matching TRBD2. With 2 bases clipped from V and 4 bases from J, the junction kept 5 bases outside the gene matches. From germline, CDR1 is MNHEY and CDR2 SMNVEV (reference sequence). There are 15 residues in the CDR3. CDR3 sequence (DNA): TGTGCCAGCAGTTTAAGCGGGAACCCTTACAATGAGCAGTTCTTC. As protein: CASSLSGNPYNEQFF.

Only a few counts were recorded for this clone. This rearrangement joins TRBV29-1 to TRBJ2-1, with TRBD2 matching 11 bases. This CDR3 region has 15 residues. Per the germline V gene, CDR1 is SQVTM and CDR2 is ANQGSEA. The V segment lost 3 bases and the J segment 2 bases; nucleotides outside the gene matches: 3. CDR3 sequence: CSVDPLAGAYNEQFF. DNA for the CDR3: TGCAGCGTTGACCCACTAGCGGGGGCCTACAATGAGCAGTTCTTC.

The J gene is TRBJ2-2, the V gene TRBV5-6; TRBD2 is a possible D gene (5 bases). CDR3 length: 14 amino acids. V lost 3 bases and J 4 bases, leaving 10 bases between the germline ends. The germline V gene encodes CDR1 SGHDT and CDR2 YYEEEE. CDR3 sequence: CASSWERITGELFF. CDR3 sequence (DNA): TGTGCCAGCAGCTGGGAGCGAATCACCGGGGAGCTGTTTTTT.

The chain uses TRBV5-1 and TRBJ2-3, with 9 nucleotides matching TRBD2. The germline gives CDR1 SGHRS, CDR2 YFSETQ. The CDR3 runs 16 residues. Trimming at V came to 0 bases and at J to 2 bases, leaving 4 bases not matched to a gene. The chain's CDR3 is CASSLGLAGITDTQYF. The CDR3 bases are TGCGCCAGCAGCTTGGGGCTAGCGGGGATCACAGATACGCAGTATTTT. The entire variable domain, with the rest obtained from reference TRBV5-1 and TRBJ2-3, is as follows: KAGVTQTPRYLIKTRGQQVTLSCSPISGHRSVSWYQQTPGQGLQFLFEYFSETQRNKGNFPGRFSGRQFSNSRSEMNVSTLELGDSALYLCASSLGLAGITDTQYFGPGTRLTVL.

This rearrangement joins TRBV15 to TRBJ1-2; D is unresolved. Trimming removed 0 bases at V and 2 bases at J, with 10 bases between. The CDR3 length is 15 residues. Per the germline V gene, CDR1 is LNHNV and CDR2 is YYDKDF (reference sequence). This CDR3 reads CATSRDQVVNYGYTF. The CDR3 coding sequence is TGTGCCACCAGCAGAGATCAGGTTGTCAACTATGGCTACACCTTC.

The V and J genes are TRBV15 and TRBJ2-5; D perhaps matches TRBD1 (6 bases). V was cut by 0 bases and J by 3 bases, with 11 bases left in between. This CDR3 has 15 residues. From germline, CDR1 is LNHNV and CDR2 YYDKDF (reference sequence). CDR3 bases: TGTGCCACCAGCAGAGACGGTGCAGGGGAAGAGACCCAGTACTTC. This gives the protein CATSRDGAGEETQYF.

The chain is built from TRBV10-3 and TRBJ1-1; TRBD1 agrees at 9 bases. Germline V gives CDR1 ENHRY, CDR2 SYGVKD. The J segment lost 1 base and the V segment lost 3 bases, leaving 6 bases of the junction unmatched. CDR3 length: 16 residues. The CDR3: CAISEGTGRANTEAFF. The CDR3 DNA reads as TGTGCCATCAGTGAAGGGACAGGGAGGGCGAACACTGAAGCTTTCTTT.

CDR3: CASSLAPLDTQYF. The CDR3 nucleotides are TGTGCCAGCAGCTTAGCTCCCTTAGATACGCAGTATTTT. The chain recombines TRBV7-9 with TRBJ2-3; no firm D call. Trimming removed 0 bases at V and 5 bases at J, with 6 bases between. The CDR3 consists of 13 residues. Germline CDR1 and CDR2: SEHNR and FQNEAQ (reference sequence).

The J gene is TRBJ1-2, the V gene TRBV27; no clear D. This CDR3 is 13 amino acids long. The V gene's germline CDR1 is MNHEY and CDR2 SMNVEV (reference sequence). Deletions cut 6 bases from V and 2 bases from J, with 10 bases between. This CDR3 is CASRQTTNYGYTF. CDR3 sequence (DNA): TGTGCCAGCAGACAGACGACCAACTATGGCTACACCTTC.

This chain links TRBV5-1 with TRBJ1-1; possibly TRBD1 for D (6 bases). In germline, CDR1 is SGHRS, CDR2 YFSETQ. V lost 2 bases to trimming and J lost 1 base, with 9 bases between them. The CDR3 extends over 14 amino acids. The chain's CDR3 is CASSLTGTNTEAFF. For the CDR3, the DNA is TGCGCCAGCAGCTTAACAGGGACGAACACTGAAGCTTTCTTT.

This clone was seen a handful of times. The V call is TRBV19, the J call TRBJ1-2; D perhaps matches TRBD1 (5 bases). The V gene lost 5 bases and the J gene lost 7 bases, with 11 bases spanning the gap. The CDR3 has 12 residues. CDR1 is LNHDA and CDR2 is SQIVND in the germline V gene (reference sequence). CDR3 in DNA: TGTGCCAGTAGTTTCCAAAGGGGTGGCTACACCTTC. Its protein is CASSFQRGGYTF.

A word on this clone: The sample carries other DNA sequences with the same CDR3. The V call is TRBV9, the J call TRBJ2-5, with TRBD1 matching 7 bases. Unmatched junction bases numbered 3, after V lost 0 bases and J lost 1 base. This CDR3 is built from 15 residues. From germline, CDR1 is SGDLS and CDR2 YYNGEE. The CDR3 DNA is TGTGCCAGCAGCGTAGCGGGGACAGCCCAAGAGACCCAGTACTTC. It specifies CASSVAGTAQETQYF.

The chain couples TRBV10-2 to TRBJ1-1; weak D call: TRBD1 (5 bases). There are 13 residues in the CDR3. With 7 bases removed from V and 4 bases from J, the gap between germline ends came to 13 bases. Germline loops: CDR1 WSHSY, CDR2 SAAADI. The CDR3 nucleotides are TGCGCCAGCAAAAAGGGGATGGGCACTGAAGCTTTCTTT. It codes for CASKKGMGTEAFF.

This clone has a single count. This chain uses TRBV14 with TRBJ1-3; a possible D gene is TRBD1 (6 bases). Looked up from germline, CDR1 is SGHDN and CDR2 is FVKESK. V shed 3 bases and J shed 0 bases, with 9 bases lying between them. CDR3 size: 15 residues. CDR3 coding DNA: TGTGCCAGCAGCCAGGACAGATTCTCTGGAAACACCATATATTTT. Protein product: CASSQDRFSGNTIYF.

The chain carries TRBV6-5 and TRBJ2-3; TRBD1 is a possible D gene (5 bases). Per the germline V gene, CDR1 is MNHEY and CDR2 is SVGAGI. The germline V and J ends were trimmed by 7 bases and 0 bases, with 11 bases remaining between them. The CDR3 has 14 residues. The CDR3 bases are TGTGCCAGCAACGAAGGGGCTAGCACAGATACGCAGTATTTT. It specifies CASNEGASTDTQYF.

The chain is built from TRBV7-9 and TRBJ1-2; the D gene is possibly TRBD1 (5 bases). Germline CDR1 reads SEHNR; CDR2 reads FQNEAQ (reference sequence). The CDR3 is 13 amino acids. Trimming took off 6 bases at V and 5 bases at J, with 13 bases between the two ends. CDR3 DNA: TGTGCCAGCAGGCCGGACGGGGGGTATGGCTACACCTTC. Its translation is CASRPDGGYGYTF.